These 28 T cell receptor beta chains originate from one sample sequenced in a study of cytomegalovirus exposure and HLA in healthy donors (dated by TCRdb to 2016 to 2017). Library preparation was by the immunoSEQ multiplex PCR assay. For the multiplex PCR, a mixture combining 60 forward primers for TCR Vbeta segments and 13 reverse primers for TCR Jbeta segments was used. The table was pulled from immuneACCESS by TCRdb, which kept in-frame rearrangements only. Such tables lose some clones; where checked, under half of the loss comes from unresolved V genes, and the rest has no known cause. For this sample there are 200,000 or so clones; 75% to 85% appear just once. The ten largest clones capture 6.5% of the sample. Material: PBMCs. The receptors were sampled from a woman in her 50s in good health and CMV-seropositive.

Worth noting for this clone: The same CDR3 arises from other DNA sequences in this sample as well. The genes are TRBV11-2 and TRBJ1-1; TRBD1 matches at 10 bases. Trimming at V came to 5 bases and at J to 3 bases, leaving 9 bases not matched to a gene. Per the germline V gene, CDR1 is SGHAT and CDR2 is FQNNGV. CDR3 length equals 16 residues. CDR3 amino acids: CASSPGQGVGDTEAFF. DNA of the CDR3: TGTGCCAGCAGCCCTGGACAGGGGGTTGGGGACACTGAAGCTTTCTTT.

The rearrangement links TRBV6-1 to TRBJ1-1, with a tentative D call TRBD1 (6 bases). The CDR3 loop spans 14 amino acids. V was pared by 6 bases and J by 1 base, with 12 bases between. CDR1 is MNHNS and CDR2 is SASEGT in the germline V gene. CDR3 residues: CASRTMTGNTEAFF. In nucleotides, the CDR3 is TGTGCCAGCAGAACTATGACAGGGAACACTGAAGCTTTCTTT.

On this clone: Other DNA sequences of this sample code for an identical CDR3. The chain has TRBV19 and TRBJ1-2, with 9 positions matching TRBD1. Looked up from germline, CDR1 is LNHDA and CDR2 is SQIVND (reference sequence). Trimming took 5 bases from V and 4 from J; bases not matched to a gene: 5. The CDR3 length is 14 residues. The CDR3 DNA reads as TGTGCCAGTAGTCCGGGACAGGGCGGCTATGGCTACACCTTC. Its protein is CASSPGQGGYGYTF.

The chain joins TRBV27 to TRBJ1-5; no clear D. From germline, CDR1 is MNHEY and CDR2 SMNVEV (reference sequence). Trimming took 5 bases from V and 0 from J, leaving 8 bases between them. There are 14 residues in the CDR3. Here the CDR3 reads CASSREFSNQPQHF. The CDR3 bases are TGTGCCAGCAGTCGAGAGTTTAGCAATCAGCCCCAGCATTTT.

The V and J genes are TRBV29-1 and TRBJ2-1; D is possibly TRBD2 (6 bases). The germline V and J ends were trimmed by 7 bases and 9 bases, with 16 bases remaining between them. The V gene's germline CDR1 is SQVTM and CDR2 ANQGSEA. The CDR3 is 12 residues long. DNA of the CDR3: TGCAGCGGACGAGTCCGGGAGAGTGAGCAGTTCTTC. Its translation: CSGRVRESEQFF.

The rearrangement joins TRBV5-6 to TRBJ2-1; D might be TRBD1 (6 bases). Looked up from germline, CDR1 is SGHDT and CDR2 is YYEEEE. There are 16 residues in the CDR3. The V and J ends lost 4 bases and 6 bases respectively, with 20 bases between them. The CDR3 loop is CASSPLPQGIGNEQFF. For the CDR3, the DNA is TGTGCCAGCAGCCCACTGCCGCAGGGGATCGGCAATGAGCAGTTCTTC.

In DNA form, the CDR3 reads TGTGCCAGCAGCTTGGGGTTAGCGGGTAGCACAGATACGCAGTATTTT. It encodes CASSLGLAGSTDTQYF. The rearrangement joins TRBV5-4 to TRBJ2-3; TRBD2 agrees at 7 bases. Germline CDR1 and CDR2: SGHNT and YYREEE (reference sequence). Trimming at V came to 0 bases and at J to 0 bases, leaving 4 bases not matched to a gene. The CDR3 has 16 amino acids. The variable domain in full, with the rest retrieved from reference TRBV5-4 and TRBJ2-3, is ETGVTQSPTHLIKTRGQQVTLRCSSQSGHNTVSWYQQALGQGPQFIFQYYREEENGRGNFPPRFSGLQFPNYSSELNVNALELDDSALYLCASSLGLAGSTDTQYFGPGTRLTVL.

A single count supports this clone. This CDR3 is also generated by other DNA sequences in the sample. V and J are TRBV6-5 and TRBJ2-7; 8 positions match TRBD1. CDR3 length: 14 amino acids. Unmatched junction bases numbered 5, after V lost 5 bases and J lost 2 bases. Germline V gives CDR1 MNHEY, CDR2 SVGAGI. CDR3 region: CASSRGQGPYEQYF. CDR3 in DNA: TGTGCCAGCAGTCGCGGACAGGGTCCCTACGAGCAGTACTTC.

This chain joins TRBV5-4 and TRBJ1-6; a possible D gene is TRBD1 (6 bases). The CDR3 runs to 14 residues. Per germline, CDR1 SGHNT and CDR2 YYREEE (reference sequence). With 3 bases removed from V and 6 bases from J, the gap between germline ends came to 10 bases. The CDR3 here is CASSSRGRNSPLHF. CDR3 sequence (DNA): TGTGCCAGCAGCTCCAGGGGACGTAATTCACCCCTCCACTTT. Looking up the rest from reference TRBV5-4 and TRBJ1-6 gives the full variable domain: ETGVTQSPTHLIKTRGQQVTLRCSSQSGHNTVSWYQQALGQGPQFIFQYYREEENGRGNFPPRFSGLQFPNYSSELNVNALELDDSALYLCASSSRGRNSPLHFGNGTRLTVT.

The chain couples TRBV4-1 to TRBJ2-7; 9 bases fit TRBD2. CDR1 and CDR2 (germline): MGHRA, YSYEKL. V trimming: 2 bases; J trimming: 2 bases; junction bases outside the gene matches: 7. This CDR3 region has 16 residues. CDR3 region: CASSQTSGLNTYEQYF. The CDR3 nucleotides read TGCGCCAGCAGCCAAACTAGCGGGCTCAATACCTACGAGCAGTACTTC.

This chain uses TRBV23-1 with TRBJ2-1; TRBD1 matches at 8 bases. TRBV23-1 is annotated as an ORF whose role is uncertain. J gave up 10 bases and V 0 bases, and 26 bases lay outside the gene matches. This CDR3 has 21 residues. The CDR3 loop reads CASSQSTITHGQGRVMIEQFF. In DNA form, the CDR3 reads TGCGCCAGCAGTCAATCGACTATAACGCACGGACAGGGTAGAGTCATGATCGAGCAGTTCTTC.

V is TRBV7-9 and J is TRBJ1-2, with D unresolved. The ends were cut back, 2 bases at V and 7 bases at J, with 14 bases in the middle. Germline V gene data show CDR1 as SEHNR and CDR2 as FQNEAQ (reference sequence). This CDR3 has 14 residues. This CDR3 reads CASSLFGSDFGYTF. The DNA of the CDR3 is TGTGCCAGCAGCTTATTCGGGTCTGACTTTGGCTACACCTTC. The full variable domain, completed using reference TRBV7-9 and TRBJ1-2, is DTGVSQNPRHKITKRGQNVTFRCDPISEHNRLYWYRQTLGQGPEFLTYFQNEAQLEKSRLLSDRFSAERPKGSFSTLEIQRTEQGDSAMYLCASSLFGSDFGYTFGSGTRLTVV.

The chain combines TRBV29-1 with TRBJ2-5; D gene ambiguous. The germline V gene encodes CDR1 SQVTM and CDR2 ANQGSEA. The CDR3 spans 13 residues. The germline V and J ends were trimmed by 5 bases and 2 bases, with 12 bases remaining between them. The CDR3 loop is CSVLIVSQETQYF. The CDR3 bases are TGCAGCGTTCTAATAGTTTCACAAGAGACCCAGTACTTC. Together with reference TRBV29-1 and TRBJ2-5, the CDR3 gives the full variable domain: SAVISQKPSRDICQRGTSLTIQCQVDSQVTMMFWYRQQPGQSLTLIATANQGSEATYESGFVIDKFPISRPNLTFSTLTVSNMSPEDSSIYLCSVLIVSQETQYFGPGTRLLVL.

The chain employs TRBV10-1 and TRBJ2-5, with TRBD2 matching over 10 bases. V gave up 6 bases and J gave up 2 bases; unmatched junction bases: 18. CDR3 length equals 19 residues. Germline CDR1 reads WNHNN; CDR2 reads SYGVQD (reference sequence). CDR3 DNA: TGCGCCAGCAGGGGGCTAGCGGGGGATACCTCAAGCCCGCAAGAGACCCAGTACTTC. It codes for CASRGLAGDTSSPQETQYF.

A few counts support this clone. The V gene is TRBV28, the J gene TRBJ1-4; D ambiguous. Germline V gene sequence: CDR1 MDHEN, CDR2 SYDVKM. Trimming removed 3 bases at V and 8 bases at J, with 7 bases between. The CDR3 runs 12 residues. The CDR3 nucleotides read TGTGCCAGCAGTTTTCGGGAGGAAAAACTGTTTTTT. This gives the protein CASSFREEKLFF.

This chain links TRBV28 with TRBJ1-2, with D perhaps matching TRBD1 (6 bases). This CDR3 has 15 amino acids. CDR1 MDHEN and CDR2 SYDVKM come from the germline V gene. Between the trimmed V and J ends, which lost 5 bases and 5 bases, there was a span of 18 bases. The CDR3 region has the DNA TGTGCCAGCAGTCTAGGGGGGGCAAGGGGTTATGGCTACACCTTC. Translating it yields CASSLGGARGYGYTF.

Concerning this clone: At one boundary the junction diverges from the germline segment, which might be a read error. This chain joins TRBV4-3 and TRBJ2-6; tentative D call: TRBD2 (6 bases). Germline lookup yields CDR1 LGHNA and CDR2 YSLEER. The CDR3 extends over 16 amino acids. The CDR3 DNA follows: TGCGCCAGCAGCCAAGACGGGAGCTCTGGGGCCAACGGCCTGACTTTC. The encoded protein is CASSQDGSSGANGLTF.

V usage is TRBV9 and J usage is TRBJ2-1; 7 nucleotides agree with TRBD2. The CDR3 runs 12 residues. Losses at the gene ends were 4 bases for V and 8 bases for J; bases not matched to a gene: 3. Germline CDR1 and CDR2: SGDLS and YYNGEE. CDR3: CASSPRGDEQFF. CDR3 coding DNA: TGTGCCAGCAGCCCCCGGGGGGATGAGCAGTTCTTC.

V usage is TRBV10-3 and J usage is TRBJ1-2, with D uncertain. V dropped 4 bases and J dropped 6 bases, with 12 bases sitting between them. The CDR3 has 13 amino acids. Germline V lookup: CDR1 ENHRY, CDR2 SYGVKD. In nucleotides, the CDR3 is TGTGCCATCAGTGTGACGGCCGGAGATGGCTACACCTTC. Amino acids: CAISVTAGDGYTF.

V is TRBV7-8 and J is TRBJ2-7, with a possible D match to TRBD2 (6 bases). Trimming left V 3 bases short and J 6 bases short, with 12 bases between. This CDR3 comprises 13 residues. The germline gives CDR1 SGHVS, CDR2 FQNEAQ. CDR3 DNA sequence: TGTGCCAGCAGCTTCCGACTAGGCATCGAGCAGTACTTC. Protein: CASSFRLGIEQYF.

The chain is built from TRBV19 and TRBJ1-3; 7 bases are shared with TRBD1. The CDR3 sequence is 16 residues long. Germline-derived CDR1 and CDR2 are LNHDA and SQIVND (reference sequence). With 6 bases clipped from V and 0 bases from J, the junction kept 8 bases outside the gene matches. Written as DNA, the CDR3 is TGTGCCAGTAGCACCCCAAGGGGGCTCTCTGGAAACACCATATATTTT. This sequence encodes CASSTPRGLSGNTIYF. Together with reference TRBV19 and TRBJ1-3, the CDR3 gives the full variable domain: DGGITQSPKYLFRKEGQNVTLSCEQNLNHDAMYWYRQDPGQGLRLIYYSQIVNDFQKGDIAEGYSVSREKKESFPLTVTSAQKNPTAFYLCASSTPRGLSGNTIYFGEGSWLTVV.

This chain connects TRBV11-2 to TRBJ2-7; D possibly corresponds to TRBD1 (6 bases). The CDR3 has 14 residues. Germline V gene lookup returns CDR1 SGHAT and CDR2 FQNNGV. The V and J ends lost 4 bases and 4 bases respectively, with 14 bases between them. CDR3 loop: CASSSRGQTYEQYF. DNA of the CDR3: TGTGCCAGCAGCTCCCGCGGACAGACGTACGAGCAGTACTTC.

V gene TRBV10-3 combines with J gene TRBJ1-2; unclear D gene. V was trimmed by 10 bases and J by 2 bases, leaving 8 bases between them. The V gene's germline CDR1 is ENHRY and CDR2 SYGVKD. The CDR3 spans 11 residues. DNA of the CDR3: TGTGCCACCGCCGGGAACTATGGCTACACCTTC. This translates into CATAGNYGYTF.

V gene TRBV7-8 combines with J gene TRBJ1-5; D uncertain. CDR3 size: 12 residues. Germline assignment: CDR1 SGHVS and CDR2 FQNEAQ. V was trimmed by 1 base and J by 10 bases, leaving 8 bases between them. This CDR3 reads CASSLEGGPQHF. CDR3 DNA sequence: TGTGCCAGCAGCTTAGAAGGAGGACCCCAGCATTTT.

V is TRBV6-1 and J is TRBJ1-1, with D perhaps matching TRBD1 (6 bases). Germline V lookup: CDR1 MNHNS, CDR2 SASEGT. The CDR3 has 15 amino acids. The V end lost 7 bases, the J end lost 3 bases, and 18 bases lay between the germline ends. The chain's CDR3 is CASKFGGGRDTEAFF. The CDR3 DNA reads TGTGCCAGCAAATTTGGCGGGGGCCGGGACACTGAAGCTTTCTTT.

This clone was counted a single time. The chain recombines TRBV7-8 with TRBJ2-3; 9 bases match TRBD1. CDR1 SGHVS and CDR2 FQNEAQ come from the germline V gene. The CDR3 runs 16 residues. Trimming took 5 bases from V and 4 from J; bases not matched to a gene: 10. The CDR3 here is CASSATGTGFADTQYF. The DNA of the CDR3 is TGTGCCAGCAGCGCGACCGGGACAGGGTTTGCAGATACGCAGTATTTT.

This clone showed up just once. The chain couples TRBV18 to TRBJ2-1, with 12 bases identical to TRBD2. CDR3 length: 17 amino acids. Germline V lookup: CDR1 KGHSH, CDR2 LQKENI. With 2 bases clipped from V and 3 bases from J, the junction kept 5 bases outside the gene matches. CDR3 in DNA: TGTGCCAGCTCACCAAGACTAGCGGGAGTCTTCTACAATGAGCAGTTCTTC. It is translated as CASSPRLAGVFYNEQFF.

In this sample, this clone turned up a few times. The chain combines TRBV6-1 with TRBJ2-7; 8 nucleotides match TRBD1. CDR1 and CDR2 from the germline V gene are MNHNS and SASEGT. The CDR3 is 15 residues long. The J segment lost 2 bases and the V segment lost 1 base, leaving 4 bases of the junction unmatched. The CDR3 sequence is CASSEGTGSPYEQYF. Written as DNA, the CDR3 is TGTGCCAGCAGTGAAGGGACAGGGTCCCCCTACGAGCAGTACTTC.